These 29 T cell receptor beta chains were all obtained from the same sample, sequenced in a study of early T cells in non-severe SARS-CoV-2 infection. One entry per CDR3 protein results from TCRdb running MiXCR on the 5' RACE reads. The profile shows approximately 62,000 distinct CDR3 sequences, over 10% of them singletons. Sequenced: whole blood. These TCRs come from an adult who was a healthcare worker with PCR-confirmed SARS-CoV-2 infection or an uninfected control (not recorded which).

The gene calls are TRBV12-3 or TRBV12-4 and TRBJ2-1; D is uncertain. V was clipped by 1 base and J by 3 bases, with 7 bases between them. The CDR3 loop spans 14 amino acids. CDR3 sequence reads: CASSLVDLYNEQFF. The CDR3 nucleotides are TGTGCCAGCAGTTTAGTAGATCTCTACAATGAGCAGTTCTTC.

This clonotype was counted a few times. As DNA, the CDR3 is TGTGCCAGCAGTTACTACGCGGGAGAGACCCAGTACTTC. This sequence encodes CASSYYAGETQYF. The chain recombines TRBV6-2 or TRBV6-3 with TRBJ2-5; D perhaps matches TRBD2 (5 bases). Germline V gene sequence: CDR1 MNHEY, CDR2 SVGEGT. The CDR3 contains 13 residues. Between the trimmed V and J ends, which lost 1 base and 4 bases, there was a span of 7 bases.

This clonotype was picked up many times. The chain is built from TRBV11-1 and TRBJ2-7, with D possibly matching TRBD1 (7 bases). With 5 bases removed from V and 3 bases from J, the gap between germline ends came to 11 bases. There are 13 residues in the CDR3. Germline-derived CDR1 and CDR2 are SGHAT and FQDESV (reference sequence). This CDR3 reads CASSQGGHYEQYF. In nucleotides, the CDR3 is TGTGCCAGCAGCCAGGGGGGCCACTACGAGCAGTACTTC. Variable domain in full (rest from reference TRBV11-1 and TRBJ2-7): EAEVAQSPRYKITEKSQAVAFWCDPISGHATLYWYRQILGQGPELLVQFQDESVVDDSQLPKDRFSAERLKGVDSTLKIQPAELGDSAMYLCASSQGGHYEQYFGPGTRLTVT.

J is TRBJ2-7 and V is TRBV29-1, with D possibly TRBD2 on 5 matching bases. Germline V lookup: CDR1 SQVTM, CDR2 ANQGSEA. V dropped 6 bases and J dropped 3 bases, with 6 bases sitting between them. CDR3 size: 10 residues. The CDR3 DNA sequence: TGCAGCGTGAGGGACTACGAGCAGTACTTC. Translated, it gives CSVRDYEQYF.

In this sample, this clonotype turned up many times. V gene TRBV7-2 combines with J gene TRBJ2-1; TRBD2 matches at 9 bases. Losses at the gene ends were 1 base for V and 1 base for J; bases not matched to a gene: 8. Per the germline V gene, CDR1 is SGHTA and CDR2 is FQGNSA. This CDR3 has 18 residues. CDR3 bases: TGTGCCAGCAGCTTAGTTGTTAGCGGGAGAAATTCCTACAATGAGCAGTTCTTC. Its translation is CASSLVVSGRNSYNEQFF.

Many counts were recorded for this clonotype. The CDR3 loop reads CAWSKLSGSLAEQFF. The CDR3, as DNA: TGTGCCTGGAGTAAACTTAGCGGGAGTCTGGCGGAGCAGTTCTTC. This chain joins TRBV30 and TRBJ2-1, with 9 bases matching TRBD2. The CDR3 is made up of 15 amino acids. Germline CDR1 is GTSNPN and CDR2 is SVGIG (reference sequence). Germline trimming cut 2 bases from V and 10 bases from J; bases unmatched to any gene: 12.

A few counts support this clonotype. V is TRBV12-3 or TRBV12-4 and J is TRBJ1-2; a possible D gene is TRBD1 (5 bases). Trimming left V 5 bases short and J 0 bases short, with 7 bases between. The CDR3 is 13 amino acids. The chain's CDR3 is CASSRQTNYGYTF. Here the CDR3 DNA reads TGTGCCAGCAGTCGACAGACTAACTATGGCTACACCTTC.

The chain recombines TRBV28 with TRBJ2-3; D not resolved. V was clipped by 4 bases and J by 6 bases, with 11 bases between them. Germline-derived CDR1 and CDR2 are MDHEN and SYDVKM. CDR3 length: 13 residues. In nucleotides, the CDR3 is TGTGCCAGCAGTTCCCCCCCTAAGGATACGCAGTATTTT. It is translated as CASSSPPKDTQYF.

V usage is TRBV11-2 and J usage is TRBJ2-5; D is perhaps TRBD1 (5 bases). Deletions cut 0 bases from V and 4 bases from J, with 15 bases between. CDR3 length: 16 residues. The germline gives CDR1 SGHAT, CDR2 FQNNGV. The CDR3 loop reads CASSLELGRERETQYF. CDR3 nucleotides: TGTGCCAGCAGCTTAGAATTGGGCAGGGAACGAGAGACCCAGTACTTC.

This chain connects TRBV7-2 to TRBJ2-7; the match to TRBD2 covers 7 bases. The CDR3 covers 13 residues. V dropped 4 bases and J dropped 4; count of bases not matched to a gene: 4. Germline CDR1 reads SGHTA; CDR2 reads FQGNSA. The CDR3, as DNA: TGTGCCAGCAGCTCCAGGCGGGGGTACGAGCAGTACTTC. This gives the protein CASSSRRGYEQYF.

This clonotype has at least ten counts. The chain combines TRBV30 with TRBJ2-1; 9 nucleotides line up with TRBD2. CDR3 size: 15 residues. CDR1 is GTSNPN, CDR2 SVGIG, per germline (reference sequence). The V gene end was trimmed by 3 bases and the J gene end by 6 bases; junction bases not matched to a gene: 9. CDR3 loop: CAWRQGGRGVNEQFF. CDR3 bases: TGTGCCTGGAGGCAAGGCGGGAGGGGGGTCAATGAGCAGTTCTTC.

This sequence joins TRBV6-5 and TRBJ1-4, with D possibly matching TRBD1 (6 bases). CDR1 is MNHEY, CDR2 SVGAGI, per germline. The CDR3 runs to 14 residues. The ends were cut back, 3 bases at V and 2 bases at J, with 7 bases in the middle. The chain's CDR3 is CASSYGQTNEKLFF. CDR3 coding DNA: TGTGCCAGCAGTTATGGACAGACTAATGAAAAACTGTTTTTT.

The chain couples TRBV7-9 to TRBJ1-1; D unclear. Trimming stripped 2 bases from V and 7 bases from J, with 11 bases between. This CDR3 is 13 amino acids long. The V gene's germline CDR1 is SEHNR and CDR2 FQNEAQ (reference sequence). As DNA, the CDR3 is TGTGCCAGCAGCTTAAATTCTGGCAATGAAGCTTTCTTT. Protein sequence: CASSLNSGNEAFF. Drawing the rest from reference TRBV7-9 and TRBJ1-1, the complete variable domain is DTGVSQNPRHKITKRGQNVTFRCDPISEHNRLYWYRQTLGQGPEFLTYFQNEAQLEKSRLLSDRFSAERPKGSFSTLEIQRTEQGDSAMYLCASSLNSGNEAFFGQGTRLTVV.

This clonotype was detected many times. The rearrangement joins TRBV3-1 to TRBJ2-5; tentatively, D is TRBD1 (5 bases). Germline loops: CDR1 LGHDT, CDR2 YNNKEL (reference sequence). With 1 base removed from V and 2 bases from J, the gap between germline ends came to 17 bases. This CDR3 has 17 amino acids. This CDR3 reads CASSQVRTRTGQETQYF. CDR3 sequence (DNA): TGTGCCAGCAGCCAAGTGAGAACCCGAACAGGTCAAGAGACCCAGTACTTC.

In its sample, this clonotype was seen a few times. CDR3 sequence: CASSYPITGATNTGELFF. Written as DNA, the CDR3 is TGTGCCAGCAGTTACCCAATAACAGGGGCTACGAACACCGGGGAGCTGTTTTTT. This chain joins TRBV6-6 and TRBJ2-2; 7 nucleotides align to TRBD1. Germline loops: CDR1 MNHNY, CDR2 SVGAGI (reference sequence). The CDR3 spans 18 residues. V lost 2 bases to trimming and J lost 0 bases; unmatched junction nucleotides: 9.

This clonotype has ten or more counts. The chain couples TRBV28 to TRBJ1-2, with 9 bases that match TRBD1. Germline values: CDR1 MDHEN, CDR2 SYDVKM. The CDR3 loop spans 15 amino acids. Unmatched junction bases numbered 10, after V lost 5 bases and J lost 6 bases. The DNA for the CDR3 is TGTGCCAGCAGTCCCCACAGGGGGCGCGCAAATGGCTACACCTTC. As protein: CASSPHRGRANGYTF.

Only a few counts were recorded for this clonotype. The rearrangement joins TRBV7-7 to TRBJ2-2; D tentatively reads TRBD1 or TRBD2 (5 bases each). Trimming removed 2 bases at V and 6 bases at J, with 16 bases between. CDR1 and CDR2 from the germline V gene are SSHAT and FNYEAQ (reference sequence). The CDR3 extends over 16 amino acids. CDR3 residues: CASSLNGAYSAGELFF. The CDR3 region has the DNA TGTGCCAGCAGCTTAAACGGGGCCTACAGCGCCGGGGAGCTGTTTTTT.

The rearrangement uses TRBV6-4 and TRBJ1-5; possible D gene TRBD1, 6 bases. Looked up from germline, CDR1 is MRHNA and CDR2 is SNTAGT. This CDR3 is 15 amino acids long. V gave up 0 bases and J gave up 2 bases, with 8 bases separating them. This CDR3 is CASSDSAGGNQPQHF. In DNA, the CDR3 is TGTGCCAGCAGTGACTCGGCAGGGGGCAATCAGCCCCAGCATTTT.

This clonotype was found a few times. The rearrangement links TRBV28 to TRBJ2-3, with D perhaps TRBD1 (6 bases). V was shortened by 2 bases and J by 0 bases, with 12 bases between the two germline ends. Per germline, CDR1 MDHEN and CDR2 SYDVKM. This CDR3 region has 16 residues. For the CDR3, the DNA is TGTGCCAGCAGTTTACCCTTGGGGGCTAGCACAGATACGCAGTATTTT. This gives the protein CASSLPLGASTDTQYF.

The CDR3 loop reads CASSNSQVSYEQYF. The CDR3 DNA sequence: TGTGCCAGCAGCAATTCCCAGGTTTCCTACGAGCAGTACTTC. V usage is TRBV21-1 and J usage is TRBJ2-7. TRBV21-1 is noted as a pseudogene. CDR3 length: 14 residues.

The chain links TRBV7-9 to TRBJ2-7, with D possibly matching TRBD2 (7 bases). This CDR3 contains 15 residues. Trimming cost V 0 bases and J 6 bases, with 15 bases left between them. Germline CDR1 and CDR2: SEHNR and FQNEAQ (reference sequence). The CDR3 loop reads CASSLAGGRPFEQYF. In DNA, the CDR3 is TGTGCCAGCAGCTTAGCCGGGGGGCGGCCGTTCGAGCAGTACTTC.

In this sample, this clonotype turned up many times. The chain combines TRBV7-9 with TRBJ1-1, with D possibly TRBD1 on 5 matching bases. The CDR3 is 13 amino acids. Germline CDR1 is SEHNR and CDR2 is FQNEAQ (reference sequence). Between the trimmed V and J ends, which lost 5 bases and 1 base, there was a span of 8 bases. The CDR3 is CASSPQGNTEAFF. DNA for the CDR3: TGTGCCAGCAGCCCGCAGGGGAACACTGAAGCTTTCTTT.

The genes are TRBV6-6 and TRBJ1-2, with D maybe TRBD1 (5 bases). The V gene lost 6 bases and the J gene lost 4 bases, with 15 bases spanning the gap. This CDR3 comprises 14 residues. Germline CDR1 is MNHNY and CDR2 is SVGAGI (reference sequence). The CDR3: CASRPGQELYGYTF. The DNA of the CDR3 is TGTGCCAGCAGGCCAGGGCAGGAGCTCTATGGCTACACCTTC.

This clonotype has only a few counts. CDR3 region: CSVANTEAFF. The CDR3 DNA sequence: TGCAGCGTAGCTAACACTGAAGCTTTCTTT. V and J are TRBV29-1 and TRBJ1-1; no definite D call. Trimming took off 6 bases at V and 2 bases at J, with 4 bases between the two ends. CDR1 and CDR2 from the germline V gene are SQVTM and ANQGSEA. CDR3 length: 10 amino acids.

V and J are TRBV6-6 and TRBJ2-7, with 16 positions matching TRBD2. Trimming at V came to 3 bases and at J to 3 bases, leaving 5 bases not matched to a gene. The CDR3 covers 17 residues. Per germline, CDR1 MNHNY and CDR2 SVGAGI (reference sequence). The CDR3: CASSYAGTSGRVYEQYF. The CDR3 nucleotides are TGTGCCAGCAGTTATGCCGGGACTAGCGGGAGGGTCTACGAGCAGTACTTC.

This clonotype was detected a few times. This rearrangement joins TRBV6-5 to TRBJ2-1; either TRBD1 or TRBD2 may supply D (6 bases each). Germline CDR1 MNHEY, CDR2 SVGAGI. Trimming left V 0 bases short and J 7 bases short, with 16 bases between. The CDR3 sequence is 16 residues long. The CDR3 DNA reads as TGTGCCAGCAGTTACTCATGGGGGGCGGACGGGAATGAGCAGTTCTTC. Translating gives CASSYSWGADGNEQFF.

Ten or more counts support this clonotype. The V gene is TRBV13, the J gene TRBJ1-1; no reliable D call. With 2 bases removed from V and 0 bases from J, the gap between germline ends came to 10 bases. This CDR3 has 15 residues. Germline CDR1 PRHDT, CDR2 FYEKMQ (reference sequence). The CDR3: CASSLQRAVNTEAFF. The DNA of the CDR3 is TGTGCCAGCAGCTTACAAAGGGCGGTGAACACTGAAGCTTTCTTT.

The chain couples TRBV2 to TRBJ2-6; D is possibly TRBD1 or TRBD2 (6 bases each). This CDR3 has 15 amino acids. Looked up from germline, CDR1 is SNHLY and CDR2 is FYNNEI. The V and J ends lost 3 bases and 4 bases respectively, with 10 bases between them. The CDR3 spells CASSDRGPGANVLTF. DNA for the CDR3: TGTGCCAGCAGTGACCGGGGGCCGGGGGCCAACGTCCTGACTTTC.

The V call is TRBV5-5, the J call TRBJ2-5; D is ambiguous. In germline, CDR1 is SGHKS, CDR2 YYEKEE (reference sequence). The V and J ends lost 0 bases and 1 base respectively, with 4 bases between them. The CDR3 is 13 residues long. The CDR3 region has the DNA TGTGCCAGCAGCTTGGACCTCCAAGAGACCCAGTACTTC. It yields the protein CASSLDLQETQYF.